Listed below are T cell receptor beta chains from one sample, sequenced in a study of CD8 T cells in ankylosing spondylitis. TCRdb fed the 5' RACE reads into MiXCR, producing one record per CDR3 protein. This repertoire shows 200,000 to 300,000 distinct CDR3 sequences, 8.6% found once; its top ten account for 6.8%. Sequences were obtained from blood, either unsorted or a sorted T cell fraction (not recorded which). These receptors all stem from a male donor with ankylosing spondylitis or in good health (not recorded which). The CDR3 runs from the conserved cysteine through the conserved F or W. Fields, in order: D gene, V gene, clone size, J gene, CDR3 DNA, CDR3 protein. A D gene is named only where the DNA matches it firmly. For some rows the clone size is stated as once, few or many, or as a class when expanded; others skip it.

D gene: TRBD2; V gene: TRBV12-3/TRBV12-4; clone size: many; J gene: TRBJ2-1; CDR3 DNA: TGTGCCAGCAGTTTAGGGACTAGCCCAAACAATGAGCAGTTCTTC; CDR3 protein: CASSLGTSPNNEQFF
D gene: .; V gene: TRBV4-3; clone size: many; J gene: TRBJ1-2; CDR3 DNA: TGCGCCAGCAGCCGACAACCGGCTTCAAACGGGAGATCCTATGGCTACACCTTC; CDR3 protein: CASSRQPASNGRSYGYTF
D gene: .; V gene: TRBV7-3; clone size: .; J gene: TRBJ2-7; CDR3 DNA: TGTGCCAGCAGCTTACGGGAGAAGGGCGAGCAGTACTTC; CDR3 protein: CASSLREKGEQYF
D gene: .; V gene: TRBV6-1; clone size: many; J gene: TRBJ1-2; CDR3 DNA: TGTGCCAGCAGGGGCAGAAAATTCTATGGCTACACCTTC; CDR3 protein: CASRGRKFYGYTF
D gene: TRBD2; V gene: TRBV3-1; clone size: many; J gene: TRBJ2-5; CDR3 DNA: TGTGCCAGCAGCCAGGGCGGGACTAGCAGATTCCAAGAGACCCAGTACTTC; CDR3 protein: CASSQGGTSRFQETQYF
D gene: .; V gene: TRBV5-4; clone size: many; J gene: TRBJ2-1; CDR3 DNA: TGTGCCAGCAGCGGCTCGAGAGAGGGCCCTTACAATGAGCAGTTCTTC; CDR3 protein: CASSGSREGPYNEQFF
D gene: .; V gene: TRBV7-9; clone size: many; J gene: TRBJ1-1; CDR3 DNA: TGTGCCAGCAGCTTTGGTGGGGGAGAAGCTTTCTTT; CDR3 protein: CASSFGGGEAFF
D gene: .; V gene: TRBV12-3/TRBV12-4; clone size: many; J gene: TRBJ1-2; CDR3 DNA: TGTGCCAGCAGTTCGGATGTCTATGGCTACACCTTC; CDR3 protein: CASSSDVYGYTF
D gene: .; V gene: TRBV7-9; clone size: many; J gene: TRBJ2-3; CDR3 DNA: TGTGCCAGCAGCTTTGTAGGAGATACGCAGTATTTT; CDR3 protein: CASSFVGDTQYF
D gene: TRBD1; V gene: TRBV6-1; clone size: .; J gene: TRBJ2-7; CDR3 DNA: TGTGCCAGCTCGGATAGGGGGCCCCACGAGCAGTACTTC; CDR3 protein: CASSDRGPHEQYF
D gene: TRBD2; V gene: TRBV20-1; clone size: many; J gene: TRBJ2-1; CDR3 DNA: TGCAGTGCTAGTGGGGCTAGCGGGAGCAATGAGCAGTTCTTC; CDR3 protein: CSASGASGSNEQFF
D gene: .; V gene: TRBV20-1; clone size: many; J gene: TRBJ2-1; CDR3 DNA: TGCAGTGCTAGCCAGCCCAATGAGCAGTTCTTC; CDR3 protein: CSASQPNEQFF
D gene: TRBD1; V gene: TRBV12-3/TRBV12-4; clone size: many; J gene: TRBJ1-2; CDR3 DNA: TGTGCCAGCAGTTTTCGTGAGGGGGCAGGTGGCTACACCTTC; CDR3 protein: CASSFREGAGGYTF
D gene: .; V gene: TRBV30; clone size: many; J gene: TRBJ2-7; CDR3 DNA: TGTGCCTGGAGTGAGGTGGACTACGAGCAGTACTTC; CDR3 protein: CAWSEVDYEQYF
D gene: TRBD1; V gene: TRBV11-1; clone size: few; J gene: TRBJ2-3; CDR3 DNA: TGTGCCAGCAGTACTCGGACAGGAGCTCTTCCTATGTTGCATTTT; CDR3 protein: CASSTRTGALPMLHF
D gene: TRBD2; V gene: TRBV7-2; clone size: .; J gene: TRBJ2-2; CDR3 DNA: TGTGCCAGCAGTTTGGAGCGGGAAGGGGAGCTGTTTTTT; CDR3 protein: CASSLEREGELFF
D gene: TRBD2; V gene: TRBV7-2; clone size: many; J gene: TRBJ2-1; CDR3 DNA: TGTGCCAGCAGCTTAACCGGGACTAGCGGGATGATGGGTGAGCAGTTCTTC; CDR3 protein: CASSLTGTSGMMGEQFF
D gene: TRBD1; V gene: TRBV5-5; clone size: .; J gene: TRBJ2-2; CDR3 DNA: TGTGCCAGCAGCTTTACAGGGGAAGGGGCCGGGGAGCTGTTTTTT; CDR3 protein: CASSFTGEGAGELFF
D gene: .; V gene: TRBV15; clone size: few; J gene: TRBJ1-2; CDR3 DNA: TGTGCCACCAGCAGACTAAGGGGGACTTATGGCTACACCTTC; CDR3 protein: CATSRLRGTYGYTF
D gene: .; V gene: TRBV2; clone size: .; J gene: TRBJ1-1; CDR3 DNA: TGTGCCAGCAGCAAGGCTGACAGGAACACTGAAGCTTTCTTT; CDR3 protein: CASSKADRNTEAFF
D gene: TRBD2; V gene: TRBV11-2; clone size: .; J gene: TRBJ2-1; CDR3 DNA: TGTGCCAGCAGCTTCAGGTCTAGCGGGAGATACTACAATGAGCAGTTCTTC; CDR3 protein: CASSFRSSGRYYNEQFF
D gene: .; V gene: TRBV12-3/TRBV12-4; clone size: many; J gene: TRBJ2-2; CDR3 DNA: TGTGCCAGCAGGGCCAGGGATAGGACCGGGGAGCTGTTTTTT; CDR3 protein: CASRARDRTGELFF
D gene: .; V gene: TRBV20-1; clone size: many; J gene: TRBJ1-5; CDR3 DNA: TGCAGTGCTAGAGACGGTCAGCCCCAGCATTTT; CDR3 protein: CSARDGQPQHF
D gene: TRBD1; V gene: TRBV7-9; clone size: many; J gene: TRBJ1-4; CDR3 DNA: TGTGCCAGCAGCTCGACAGGGGTCGAGGAAAAACTGTTTTTT; CDR3 protein: CASSSTGVEEKLFF
D gene: .; V gene: TRBV6-5; clone size: few; J gene: TRBJ2-1; CDR3 DNA: TGTGCCAGCAGTTACGGGCGTGGCTATTCCGGTGAGCAGTTCTTC; CDR3 protein: CASSYGRGYSGEQFF
D gene: .; V gene: TRBV7-9; clone size: many; J gene: TRBJ1-6; CDR3 DNA: TGTGCCAGCAGCTTCGGCCTCGGGGATTCACCCCTCCACTTT; CDR3 protein: CASSFGLGDSPLHF
D gene: .; V gene: TRBV6-5; clone size: few; J gene: TRBJ2-5; CDR3 DNA: TGTGCCAGCAGTTACTCGAGGGGATTGGGCGAGACCCAGTACTTC; CDR3 protein: CASSYSRGLGETQYF
D gene: .; V gene: TRBV12-3/TRBV12-4; clone size: many; J gene: TRBJ1-2; CDR3 DNA: TGTGCCAGTAGTCTCCACAGGGTAAACTATGGCTACACCTTC; CDR3 protein: CASSLHRVNYGYTF
D gene: .; V gene: TRBV12-3/TRBV12-4; clone size: .; J gene: TRBJ1-5; CDR3 DNA: TGTGCCAGCAGTGGGACGGACCTCGGCAATCAGCCCCAGCATTTT; CDR3 protein: CASSGTDLGNQPQHF
D gene: TRBD2; V gene: TRBV20-1; clone size: many; J gene: TRBJ2-3; CDR3 DNA: TGCAGTGCCCGGCAGAGCGGGGCATACACAGATACGCAGTATTTT; CDR3 protein: CSARQSGAYTDTQYF
D gene: .; V gene: TRBV19; clone size: many; J gene: TRBJ2-2; CDR3 DNA: TGTGCCAGTAGTATAGTCAAACAGGGTCCCGGGGAGCTGTTTTTT; CDR3 protein: CASSIVKQGPGELFF
D gene: TRBD1; V gene: TRBV5-1; clone size: many; J gene: TRBJ2-1; CDR3 DNA: TGCGCCAGCAGCTTGGCAGGGGGCGCCCTCAATGAGCAGTTCTTC; CDR3 protein: CASSLAGGALNEQFF
D gene: .; V gene: TRBV12-3/TRBV12-4; clone size: many; J gene: TRBJ1-1; CDR3 DNA: TGTGCCAGCAGTTTAGTTGGACCGGGCCCGGCCGCTTTCTTT; CDR3 protein: CASSLVGPGPAAFF
D gene: TRBD1; V gene: TRBV4-3; clone size: .; J gene: TRBJ2-4; CDR3 DNA: TGCGCCAGCAGCCAGGCGAAAGGACAGGGCAACATTCAGTACTTC; CDR3 protein: CASSQAKGQGNIQYF
D gene: .; V gene: TRBV20-1; clone size: many; J gene: TRBJ2-1; CDR3 DNA: TGCAGTGCTCCCCGAAGAAGCCAGAGCTCCTACAATGAGCAGTTCTTC; CDR3 protein: CSAPRRSQSSYNEQFF
D gene: .; V gene: TRBV6-6; clone size: many; J gene: TRBJ2-7; CDR3 DNA: TGTGCCAGCAGCCTTGGACCTATCAACGAGCAGTACTTC; CDR3 protein: CASSLGPINEQYF
D gene: .; V gene: TRBV10-3; clone size: many; J gene: TRBJ2-7; CDR3 DNA: TGTGCCATCAGTAACATCTACGAGCAGTACTTC; CDR3 protein: CAISNIYEQYF
D gene: TRBD1; V gene: TRBV5-1; clone size: .; J gene: TRBJ1-1; CDR3 DNA: TGCGCCAGCAGCTTTCCAGGGGGGACTGAAGCTTTCTTT; CDR3 protein: CASSFPGGTEAFF
D gene: TRBD1; V gene: TRBV5-1; clone size: many; J gene: TRBJ1-1; CDR3 DNA: TGCGCCAGCAGCGTGGGACAGGGAAATCAGAAAGCTTTCTTT; CDR3 protein: CASSVGQGNQKAFF
D gene: .; V gene: TRBV20-1; clone size: .; J gene: TRBJ2-2; CDR3 DNA: TGCAGTGCTAGCTTCCCGGGACTGGAGAGGTCCACCGGGGAGCTGTTTTTT; CDR3 protein: CSASFPGLERSTGELFF
D gene: TRBD2; V gene: TRBV20-1; clone size: .; J gene: TRBJ2-7; CDR3 DNA: TGCAGTGCTACTAGCGGGGTCTCCTACGAGCAGTACTTC; CDR3 protein: CSATSGVSYEQYF
D gene: TRBD1; V gene: TRBV6-5; clone size: many; J gene: TRBJ1-2; CDR3 DNA: TGTGCCAGCAGTTACTCGCTCGGGACAGGGTCTAACTATGGCTACACCTTC; CDR3 protein: CASSYSLGTGSNYGYTF
D gene: TRBD1; V gene: TRBV19; clone size: .; J gene: TRBJ1-1; CDR3 DNA: TGTGCCAGTAGTAATAGTCGACAGGGGGGAATAGGAAGAAACACTGAAGCTTTCTTT; CDR3 protein: CASSNSRQGGIGRNTEAFF
D gene: .; V gene: TRBV3-1; clone size: many; J gene: TRBJ2-5; CDR3 DNA: TGTGCCAGCAGCCAAGATTGGACAGAGACCCAGTACTTC; CDR3 protein: CASSQDWTETQYF
D gene: .; V gene: TRBV7-2; clone size: few; J gene: TRBJ2-3; CDR3 DNA: TGTGCCAGCAGCCTACAGGGGACTAGCACAGATACGCAGTATTTT; CDR3 protein: CASSLQGTSTDTQYF
D gene: .; V gene: TRBV7-2; clone size: many; J gene: TRBJ2-7; CDR3 DNA: TGTGCCAGCAGCCAGCAGGGTGACGAGCAGTACTTC; CDR3 protein: CASSQQGDEQYF
D gene: .; V gene: TRBV5-1; clone size: many; J gene: TRBJ2-3; CDR3 DNA: TGCGCCAGCAGTTGGGACGGGAAAAGTGCAGATACGCAGTATTTT; CDR3 protein: CASSWDGKSADTQYF
D gene: .; V gene: TRBV7-9; clone size: few; J gene: TRBJ1-6; CDR3 DNA: TGTGCCAGCAGCTCCGACAGCTCCTATAATTCACCCCTCCACTTT; CDR3 protein: CASSSDSSYNSPLHF
D gene: TRBD2; V gene: TRBV7-2; clone size: few; J gene: TRBJ2-7; CDR3 DNA: TGTGCCAGCAGCATCCTGACTAGCGCCCTGTACTTC; CDR3 protein: CASSILTSALYF
D gene: .; V gene: TRBV29-1; clone size: many; J gene: TRBJ2-5; CDR3 DNA: TGCAGCGTTGACAGCCTAATCCAAGAGACCCAGTACTTC; CDR3 protein: CSVDSLIQETQYF
D gene: .; V gene: TRBV7-7; clone size: many; J gene: TRBJ2-3; CDR3 DNA: TGTGCTAGCAGCTACCCCCTCGACATAGTTAGCACAGATACGCAGTATTTT; CDR3 protein: CASSYPLDIVSTDTQYF
D gene: TRBD2; V gene: TRBV6-2/TRBV6-3; clone size: many; J gene: TRBJ2-1; CDR3 DNA: TGTGCCAGCAGTTACTCTAGCGGGAGGAACAATGAGCAGTTCTTC; CDR3 protein: CASSYSSGRNNEQFF
D gene: .; V gene: TRBV10-3; clone size: .; J gene: TRBJ2-1; CDR3 DNA: TGTGCCATCAGTGAGCCGCTACAGGTTAGCTCCTACAATGAGCAGTTCTTC; CDR3 protein: CAISEPLQVSSYNEQFF
D gene: TRBD2; V gene: TRBV30; clone size: .; J gene: TRBJ2-3; CDR3 DNA: TGTGCCTGGAGTGCCCCTAGCGGGGGGGCCTCAGATACGCAGTATTTT; CDR3 protein: CAWSAPSGGASDTQYF